This TCR beta chain was identified in a study of control samples from healthy donors and cancer patients. The CDR3 is made up of 15 amino acids. The V gene lost 6 bases and the J gene lost 2 bases, with 15 bases spanning the gap. The germline CDR1 and CDR2 sequences are SGHRS and YFSETQ. Produced via immunoSEQ multiplex PCR; TCRdb's table is partial and in-frame only. The sample includes 120,000 to 150,000 clones, 80% to 95% seen only once; the top ten take around 5.4%. J is TRBJ2-1 and V is TRBV5-1; D might be TRBD2 (6 bases). This clonotype was obtained from a man between 18 and 29 years old in good health. The sequenced material came from blood. Here the CDR3 reads CASTSVGGPYNEQFF. CDR3 DNA sequence: TGCGCCAGCACCTCGGTGGGGGGTCCCTACAATGAGCAGTTCTTC.